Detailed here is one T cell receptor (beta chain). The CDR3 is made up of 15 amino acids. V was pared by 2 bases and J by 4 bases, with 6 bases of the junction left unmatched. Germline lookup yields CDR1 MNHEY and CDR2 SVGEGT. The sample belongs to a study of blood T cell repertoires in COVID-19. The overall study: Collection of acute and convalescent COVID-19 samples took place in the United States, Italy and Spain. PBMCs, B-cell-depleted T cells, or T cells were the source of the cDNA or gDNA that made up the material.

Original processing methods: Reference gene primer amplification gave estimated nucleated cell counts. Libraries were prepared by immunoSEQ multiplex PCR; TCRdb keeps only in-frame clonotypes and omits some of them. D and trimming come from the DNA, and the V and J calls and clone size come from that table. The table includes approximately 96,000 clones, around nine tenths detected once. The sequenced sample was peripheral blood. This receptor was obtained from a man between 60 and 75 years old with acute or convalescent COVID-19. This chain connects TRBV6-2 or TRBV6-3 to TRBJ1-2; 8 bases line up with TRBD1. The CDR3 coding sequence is TGTGCCAGCAGTTACGGGCAGGGGGCCACCTATGGCTACACCTTC. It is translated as CASSYGQGATYGYTF.